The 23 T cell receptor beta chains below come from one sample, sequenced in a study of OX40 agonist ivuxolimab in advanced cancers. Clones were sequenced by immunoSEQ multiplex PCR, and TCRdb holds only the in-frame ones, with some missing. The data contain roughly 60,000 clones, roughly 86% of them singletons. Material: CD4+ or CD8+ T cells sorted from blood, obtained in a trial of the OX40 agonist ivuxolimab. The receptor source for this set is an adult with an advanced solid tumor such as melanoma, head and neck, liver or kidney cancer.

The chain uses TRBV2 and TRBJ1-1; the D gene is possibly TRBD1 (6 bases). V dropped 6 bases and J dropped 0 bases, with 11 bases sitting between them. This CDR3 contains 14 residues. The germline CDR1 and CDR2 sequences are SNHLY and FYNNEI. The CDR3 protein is CASRYGQLNTEAFF. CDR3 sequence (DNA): TGTGCCAGCAGGTACGGACAGCTGAACACTGAAGCTTTCTTT.

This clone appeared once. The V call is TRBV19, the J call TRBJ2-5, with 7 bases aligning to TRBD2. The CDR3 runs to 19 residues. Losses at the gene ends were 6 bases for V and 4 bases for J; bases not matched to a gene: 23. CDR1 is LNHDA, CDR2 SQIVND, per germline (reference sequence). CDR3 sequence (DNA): TGTGCCAGTAGCCTTCCCTGGGGGAGCGGGGACGACTTGGGAGAGACCCAGTACTTC. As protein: CASSLPWGSGDDLGETQYF.

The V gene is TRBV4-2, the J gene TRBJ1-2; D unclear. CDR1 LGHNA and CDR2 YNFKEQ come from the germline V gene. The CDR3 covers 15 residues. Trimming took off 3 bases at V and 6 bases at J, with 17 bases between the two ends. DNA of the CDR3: TGTGCCAGCAGCCACATTTTTACGGATATAAATGGCTACACCTTC. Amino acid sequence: CASSHIFTDINGYTF.

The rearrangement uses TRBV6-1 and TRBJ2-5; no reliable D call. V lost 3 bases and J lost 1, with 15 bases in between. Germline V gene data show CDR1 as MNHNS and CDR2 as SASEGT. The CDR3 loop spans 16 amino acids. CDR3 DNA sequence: TGTGCCAGCAGTGACCCGGAGAGAACGGGCCAAGAGACCCAGTACTTC. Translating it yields CASSDPERTGQETQYF.

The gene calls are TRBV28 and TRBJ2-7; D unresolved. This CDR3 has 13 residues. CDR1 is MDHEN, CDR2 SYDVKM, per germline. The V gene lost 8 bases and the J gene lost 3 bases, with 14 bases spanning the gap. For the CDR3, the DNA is TGTGCCAGCCACGCACCAGTCAACTACGAGCAGTACTTC. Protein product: CASHAPVNYEQYF.

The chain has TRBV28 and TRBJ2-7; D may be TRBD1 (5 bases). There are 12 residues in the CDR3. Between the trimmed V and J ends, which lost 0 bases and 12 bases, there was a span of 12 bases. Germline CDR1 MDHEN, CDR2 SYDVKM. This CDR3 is CASSLWDTGSYF. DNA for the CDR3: TGTGCCAGCAGTTTATGGGACACCGGGTCGTACTTC.

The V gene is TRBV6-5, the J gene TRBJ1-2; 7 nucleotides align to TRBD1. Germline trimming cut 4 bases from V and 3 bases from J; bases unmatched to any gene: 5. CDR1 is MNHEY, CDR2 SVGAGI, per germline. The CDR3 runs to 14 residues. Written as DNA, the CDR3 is TGTGCCAGCAGTTTGTTAGGGGGCGACTATGGCTACACCTTC. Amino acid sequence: CASSLLGGDYGYTF.

The DNA of the CDR3 is TGTGCCAGCAGCCCAACCTCCGGGGGGCTGGGTAATTCACCCCTCCACTTT. It codes for CASSPTSGGLGNSPLHF. V and J are TRBV4-2 and TRBJ1-6; D is perhaps TRBD1 (6 bases). The CDR3 length is 17 residues. The germline gives CDR1 LGHNA, CDR2 YNFKEQ. The V gene lost 4 bases and the J gene lost 6 bases, with 19 bases spanning the gap.

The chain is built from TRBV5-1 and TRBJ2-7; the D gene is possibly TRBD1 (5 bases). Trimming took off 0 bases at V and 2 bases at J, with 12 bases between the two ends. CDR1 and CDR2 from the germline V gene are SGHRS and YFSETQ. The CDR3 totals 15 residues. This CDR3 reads CASSLGGARTYEQYF. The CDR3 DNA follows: TGCGCCAGCAGCTTGGGTGGGGCCAGGACCTACGAGCAGTACTTC.

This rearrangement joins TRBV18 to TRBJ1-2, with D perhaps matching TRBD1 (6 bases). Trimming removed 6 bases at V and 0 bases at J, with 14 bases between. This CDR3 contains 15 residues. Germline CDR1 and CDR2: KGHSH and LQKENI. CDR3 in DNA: TGTGCCAGCTCCCAGGGGCCGACACCTAACTATGGCTACACCTTC. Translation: CASSQGPTPNYGYTF.

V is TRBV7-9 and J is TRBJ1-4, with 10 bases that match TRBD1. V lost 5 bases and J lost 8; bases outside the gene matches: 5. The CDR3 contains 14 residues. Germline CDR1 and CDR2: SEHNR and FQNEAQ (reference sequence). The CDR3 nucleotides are TGTGCCAGCAGCCCAGGGGGACAGGGGGAAAAACTGTTTTTT. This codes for CASSPGGQGEKLFF.

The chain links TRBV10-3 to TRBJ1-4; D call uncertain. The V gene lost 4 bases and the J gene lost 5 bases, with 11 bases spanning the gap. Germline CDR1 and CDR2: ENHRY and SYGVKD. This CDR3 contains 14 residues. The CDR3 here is CAISASPRNEKLFF. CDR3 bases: TGTGCCATCAGTGCTTCCCCCCGGAATGAAAAACTGTTTTTT.

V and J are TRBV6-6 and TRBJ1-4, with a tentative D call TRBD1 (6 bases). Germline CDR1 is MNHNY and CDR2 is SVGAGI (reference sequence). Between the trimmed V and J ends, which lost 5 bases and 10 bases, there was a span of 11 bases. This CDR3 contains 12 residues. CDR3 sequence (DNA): TGTGCCAGCAGTCCACAGGGAGGAAAACTGTTTTTT. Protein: CASSPQGGKLFF.

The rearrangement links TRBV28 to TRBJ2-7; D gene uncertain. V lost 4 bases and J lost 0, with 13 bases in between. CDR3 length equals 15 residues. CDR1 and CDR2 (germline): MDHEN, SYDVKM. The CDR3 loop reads CASSSMTLGSYEQYF. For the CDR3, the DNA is TGTGCCAGCAGTTCTATGACCCTTGGCTCCTACGAGCAGTACTTC. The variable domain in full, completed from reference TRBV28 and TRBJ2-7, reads DVKVTQSSRYLVKRTGEKVFLECVQDMDHENMFWYRQDPGLGLRLIYFSYDVKMKEKGDIPEGYSVSREKKERFSLILESASTNQTSMYLCASSSMTLGSYEQYFGPGTRLTVT.

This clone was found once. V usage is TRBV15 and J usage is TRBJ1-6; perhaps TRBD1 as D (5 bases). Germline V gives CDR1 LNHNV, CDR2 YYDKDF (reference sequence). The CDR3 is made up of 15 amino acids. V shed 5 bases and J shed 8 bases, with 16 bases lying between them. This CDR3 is CATSGARGSDSPLHF. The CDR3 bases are TGTGCCACCAGCGGCGCTCGGGGCTCGGATTCACCCCTCCACTTT.

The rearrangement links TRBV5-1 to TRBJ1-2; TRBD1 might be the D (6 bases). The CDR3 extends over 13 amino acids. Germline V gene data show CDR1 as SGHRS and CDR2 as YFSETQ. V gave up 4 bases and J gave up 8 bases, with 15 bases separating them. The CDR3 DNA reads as TGCGCCAGCAGCGCCGGACAGTCCTACGGCTACACCTTC. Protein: CASSAGQSYGYTF.

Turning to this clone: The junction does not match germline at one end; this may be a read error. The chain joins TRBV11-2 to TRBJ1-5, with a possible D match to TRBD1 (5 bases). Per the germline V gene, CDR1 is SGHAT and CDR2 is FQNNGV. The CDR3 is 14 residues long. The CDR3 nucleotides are TGTGTCAGCAGCTTAGGTTTGGGGGGGCAGCCCCAGCATTTT. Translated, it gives CVSSLGLGGQPQHF.

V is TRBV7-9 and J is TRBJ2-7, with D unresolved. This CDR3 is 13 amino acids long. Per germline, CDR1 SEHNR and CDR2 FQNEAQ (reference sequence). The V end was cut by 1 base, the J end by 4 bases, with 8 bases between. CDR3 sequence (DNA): TGTGCCAGCAGCTTAGTCGTCACTTACGAGCAGTACTTC. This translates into CASSLVVTYEQYF.

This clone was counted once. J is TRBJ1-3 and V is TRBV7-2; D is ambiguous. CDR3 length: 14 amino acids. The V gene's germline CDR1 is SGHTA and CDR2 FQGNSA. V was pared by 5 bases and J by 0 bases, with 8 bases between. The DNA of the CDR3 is TGTGCCAGCAGCCAGTTTGTCTCTGGAAACACCATATATTTT. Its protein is CASSQFVSGNTIYF.

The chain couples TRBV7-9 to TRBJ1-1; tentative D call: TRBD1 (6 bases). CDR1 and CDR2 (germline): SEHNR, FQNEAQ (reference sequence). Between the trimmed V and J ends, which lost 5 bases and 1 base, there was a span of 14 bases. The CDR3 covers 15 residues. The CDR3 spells CASSAFRDKNTEAFF. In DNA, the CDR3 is TGTGCCAGCAGCGCCTTCCGGGACAAGAACACTGAAGCTTTCTTT.

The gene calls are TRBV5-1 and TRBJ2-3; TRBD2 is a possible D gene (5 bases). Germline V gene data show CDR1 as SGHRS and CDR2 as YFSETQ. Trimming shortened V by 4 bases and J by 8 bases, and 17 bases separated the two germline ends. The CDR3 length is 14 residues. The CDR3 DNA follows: TGCGCCAGCAGCGGTACAGTACCCCGGGGTACGCAGTATTTT. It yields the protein CASSGTVPRGTQYF.

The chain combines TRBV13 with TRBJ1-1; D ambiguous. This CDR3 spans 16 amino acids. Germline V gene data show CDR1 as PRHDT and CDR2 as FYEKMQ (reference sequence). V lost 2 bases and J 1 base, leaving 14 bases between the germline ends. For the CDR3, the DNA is TGTGCCAGCAGCTTACCCCGGGGTTTGTCGAACACTGAAGCTTTCTTT. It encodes CASSLPRGLSNTEAFF.

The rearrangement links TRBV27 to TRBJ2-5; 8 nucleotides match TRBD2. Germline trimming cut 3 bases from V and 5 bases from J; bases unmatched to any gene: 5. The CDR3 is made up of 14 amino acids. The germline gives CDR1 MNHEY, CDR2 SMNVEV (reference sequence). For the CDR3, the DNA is TGTGCCAGCAGTTTTGCGGGGGGCAGGGAGACCCAGTACTTC. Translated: CASSFAGGRETQYF.